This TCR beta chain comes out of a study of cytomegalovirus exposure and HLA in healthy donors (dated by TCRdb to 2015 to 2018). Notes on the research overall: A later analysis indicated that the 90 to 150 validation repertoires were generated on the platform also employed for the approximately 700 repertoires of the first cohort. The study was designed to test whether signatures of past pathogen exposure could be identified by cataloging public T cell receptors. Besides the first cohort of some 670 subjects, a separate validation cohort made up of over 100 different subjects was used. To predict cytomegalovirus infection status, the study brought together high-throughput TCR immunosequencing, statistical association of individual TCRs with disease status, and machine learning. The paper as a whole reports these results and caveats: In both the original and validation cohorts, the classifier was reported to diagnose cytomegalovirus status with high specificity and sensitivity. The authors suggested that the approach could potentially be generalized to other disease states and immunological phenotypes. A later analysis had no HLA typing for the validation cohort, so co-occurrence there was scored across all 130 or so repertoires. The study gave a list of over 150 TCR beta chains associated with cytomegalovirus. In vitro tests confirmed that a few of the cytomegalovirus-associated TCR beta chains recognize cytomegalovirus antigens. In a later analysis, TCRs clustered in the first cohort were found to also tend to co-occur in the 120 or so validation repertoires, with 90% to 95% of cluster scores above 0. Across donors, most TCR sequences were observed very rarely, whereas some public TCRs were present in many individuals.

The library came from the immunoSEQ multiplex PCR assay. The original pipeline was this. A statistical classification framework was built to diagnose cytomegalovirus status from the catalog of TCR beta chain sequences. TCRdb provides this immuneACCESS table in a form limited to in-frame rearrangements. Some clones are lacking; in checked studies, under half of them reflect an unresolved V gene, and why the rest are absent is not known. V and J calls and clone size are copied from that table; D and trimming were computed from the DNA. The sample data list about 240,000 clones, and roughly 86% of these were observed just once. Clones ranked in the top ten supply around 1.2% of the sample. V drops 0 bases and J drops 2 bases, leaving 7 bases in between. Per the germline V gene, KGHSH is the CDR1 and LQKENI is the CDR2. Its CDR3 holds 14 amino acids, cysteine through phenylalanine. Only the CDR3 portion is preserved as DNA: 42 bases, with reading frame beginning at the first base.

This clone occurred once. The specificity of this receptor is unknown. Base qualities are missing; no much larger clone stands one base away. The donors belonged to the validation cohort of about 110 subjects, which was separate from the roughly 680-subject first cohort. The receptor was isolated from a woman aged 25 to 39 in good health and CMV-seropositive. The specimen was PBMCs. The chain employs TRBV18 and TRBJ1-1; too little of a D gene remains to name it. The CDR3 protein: CASSPPPGNTEAFF. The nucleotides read TGTGCCAGCTCACCACCGCCAGGCAACACTGAAGCTTTCTTT. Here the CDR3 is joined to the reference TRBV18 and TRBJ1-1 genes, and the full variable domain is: NAGVMQNPRHLVRRRGQEARLRCSPMKGHSHVYWYRQLPEEGLKFMVYLQKENIIDESGMPKERFSAEFPKEGPSILRIQQVVRGDSAAYFCASSPPPGNTEAFFGQGTRLTVV.